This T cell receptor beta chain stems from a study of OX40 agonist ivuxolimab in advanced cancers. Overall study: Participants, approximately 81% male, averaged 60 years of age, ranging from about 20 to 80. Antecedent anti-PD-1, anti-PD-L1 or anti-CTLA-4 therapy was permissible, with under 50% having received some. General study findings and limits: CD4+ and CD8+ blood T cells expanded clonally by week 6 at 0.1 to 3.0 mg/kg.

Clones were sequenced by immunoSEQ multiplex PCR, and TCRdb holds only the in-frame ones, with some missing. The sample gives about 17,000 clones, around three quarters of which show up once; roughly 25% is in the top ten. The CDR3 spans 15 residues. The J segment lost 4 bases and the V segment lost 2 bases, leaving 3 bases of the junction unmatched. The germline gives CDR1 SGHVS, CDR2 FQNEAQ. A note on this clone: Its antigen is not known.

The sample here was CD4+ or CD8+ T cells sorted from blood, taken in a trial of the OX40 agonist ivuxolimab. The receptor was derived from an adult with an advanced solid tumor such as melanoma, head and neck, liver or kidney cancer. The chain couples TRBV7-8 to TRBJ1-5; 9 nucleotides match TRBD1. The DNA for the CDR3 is TGTGCCAGCAGCTTATTGGACAGGGGTAATCAGCCCCAGCATTTT. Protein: CASSLLDRGNQPQHF.